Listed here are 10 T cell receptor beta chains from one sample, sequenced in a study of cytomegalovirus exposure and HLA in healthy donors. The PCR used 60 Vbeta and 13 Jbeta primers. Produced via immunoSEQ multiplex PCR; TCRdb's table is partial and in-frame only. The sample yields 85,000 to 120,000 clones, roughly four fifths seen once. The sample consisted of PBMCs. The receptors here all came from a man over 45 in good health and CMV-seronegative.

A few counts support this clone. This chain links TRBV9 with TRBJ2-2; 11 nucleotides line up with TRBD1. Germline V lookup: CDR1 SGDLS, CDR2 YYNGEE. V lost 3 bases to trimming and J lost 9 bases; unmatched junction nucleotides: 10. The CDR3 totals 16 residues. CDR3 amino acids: CASSAGGQGAGRELFF. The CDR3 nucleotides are TGTGCCAGCAGCGCCGGCGGACAGGGGGCAGGAAGGGAGCTGTTTTTT.

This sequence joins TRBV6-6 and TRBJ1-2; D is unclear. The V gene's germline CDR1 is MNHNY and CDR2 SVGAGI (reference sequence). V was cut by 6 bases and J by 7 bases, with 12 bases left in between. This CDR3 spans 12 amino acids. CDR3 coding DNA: TGTGCCAGCAGCCGAAAAGCTGGTGGCTACACCTTC. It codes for CASSRKAGGYTF.

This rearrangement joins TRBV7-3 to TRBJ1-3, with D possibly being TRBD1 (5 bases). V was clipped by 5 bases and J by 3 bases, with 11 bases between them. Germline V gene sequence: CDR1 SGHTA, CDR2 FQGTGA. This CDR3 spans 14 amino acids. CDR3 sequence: CASSRGGVGNTIYF. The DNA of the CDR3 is TGTGCCAGCAGCCGTGGGGGGGTTGGAAACACCATATATTTT.

CDR3 loop: CASSDSQGADTQYF. The DNA for the CDR3 is TGTGCCAGCAGTGACTCACAGGGGGCAGATACGCAGTATTTT. The rearrangement uses TRBV6-4 and TRBJ2-3; 8 bases match TRBD1. Looked up from germline, CDR1 is MRHNA and CDR2 is SNTAGT. CDR3 length: 14 residues. The ends lost 0 bases at V and 4 bases at J; junction bases unmatched: 0.

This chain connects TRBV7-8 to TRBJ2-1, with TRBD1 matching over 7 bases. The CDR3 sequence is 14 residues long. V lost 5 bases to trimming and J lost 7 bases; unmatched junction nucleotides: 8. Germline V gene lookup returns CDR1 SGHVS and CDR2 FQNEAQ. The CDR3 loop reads CASSLMSQGNEQFF. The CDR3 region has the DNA TGTGCCAGCAGCCTAATGTCACAGGGGAATGAGCAGTTCTTC.

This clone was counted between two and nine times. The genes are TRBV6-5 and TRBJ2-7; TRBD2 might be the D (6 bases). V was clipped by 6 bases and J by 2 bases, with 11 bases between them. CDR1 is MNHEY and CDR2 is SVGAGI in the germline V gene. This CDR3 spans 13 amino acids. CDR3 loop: CASRGTGTYEQYF. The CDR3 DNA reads TGTGCCAGCAGAGGGACTGGGACCTACGAGCAGTACTTC.

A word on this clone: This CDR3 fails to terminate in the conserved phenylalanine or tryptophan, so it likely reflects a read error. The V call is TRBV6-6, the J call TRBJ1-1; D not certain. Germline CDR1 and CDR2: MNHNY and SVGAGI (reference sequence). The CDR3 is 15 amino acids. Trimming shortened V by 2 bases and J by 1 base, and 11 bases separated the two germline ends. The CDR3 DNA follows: TGTGCCAGCAGTTACGGAGGAATACCGAACACTGAAGCTTTCCTT. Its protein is CASSYGGIPNTEAFL.

CDR3 region: CAWSVASGHNEQFF. CDR3 nucleotide sequence: TGTGCCTGGAGTGTCGCTAGCGGACACAATGAGCAGTTCTTC. The chain is built from TRBV30 and TRBJ2-1, with 7 positions matching TRBD2. Unmatched junction bases numbered 4, after V lost 0 bases and J lost 5 bases. CDR1 GTSNPN and CDR2 SVGIG come from the germline V gene (reference sequence). There are 14 residues in the CDR3.

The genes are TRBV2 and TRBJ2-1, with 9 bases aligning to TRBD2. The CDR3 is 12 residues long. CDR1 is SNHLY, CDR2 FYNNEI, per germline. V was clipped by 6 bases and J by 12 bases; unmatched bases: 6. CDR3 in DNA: TGTGCCAGCAGCCCGGGACTAGCAAGGCAGTTCTTC. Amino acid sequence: CASSPGLARQFF.

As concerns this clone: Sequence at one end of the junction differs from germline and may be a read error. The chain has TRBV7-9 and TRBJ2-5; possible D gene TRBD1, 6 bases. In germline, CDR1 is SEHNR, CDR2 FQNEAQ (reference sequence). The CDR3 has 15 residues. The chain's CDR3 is CSSSLAQGRQETQYF. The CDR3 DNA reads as TGTTCCAGCAGCTTAGCGCAGGGGCGCCAAGAGACCCAGTACTTC.